Sequencing of this T cell receptor beta chain was carried out in a study of immune evolution from preneoplasia to lung adenocarcinoma. Overall study results and limits: Later-stage lesions seemingly showed higher T cell density and diversity than normal lung.

As to this clone: Antigen unknown.

Clones were sequenced by immunoSEQ multiplex PCR, and TCRdb holds only the in-frame ones, with some missing. The sample lists 4,500 to 5,500 clones; around three quarters were seen once. After pathologic assessment, macro-dissection selected premalignant or tumor cells for extraction. CDR1 GTSNPN and CDR2 SVGIG come from the germline V gene (reference sequence). Trimming took 0 bases from V and 6 from J, leaving 11 bases between them. This CDR3 contains 13 residues. Sequenced material: FFPE minimally invasive lung adenocarcinoma tissue. The rearrangement joins TRBV30 to TRBJ1-2; no clear D. The receptor's source is a person aged 65-85 years with lung adenocarcinoma. As DNA, the CDR3 is TGTGCCTGGAGTGTACTCGAGGCCCATGGCTACACCTTC. It codes for CAWSVLEAHGYTF. The full variable domain, with the rest looked up from reference TRBV30 and TRBJ1-2, is SQTIHQWPATLVQPVGSPLSLECTVEGTSNPNLYWYRQAAGRGLQLLFYSVGIGQISSEVPQNLSASRPQDRQFILSSKKLLLSDSGFYLCAWSVLEAHGYTFGSGTRLTVV.